The rows below give T cell receptor beta chains drawn from one sample of a study of T cell repertoires in cytomegalovirus infection. TCRdb re-called the reads through MiXCR, storing one row per CDR3 protein. The sample contains some 390,000 distinct CDR3 sequences, around 18% of which appear only once. The specimen was PBMCs. The receptor source for this set is a human donor in good health (CMV status not recorded). Some clones in this sample may be carry-over from other donors' samples. Both conserved end residues are part of each CDR3. The D gene is left open where the match is weak. Not all rows give a size; the values are once, few, many and, for expanded clones, a class.

D gene: -; V gene: TRBV6-5; clone size: few; J gene: TRBJ2-2; CDR3 protein: CASSYGGIGTGELFF; CDR3 DNA: TGTGCCAGCAGTTACGGGGGAATCGGCACCGGGGAGCTGTTTTTT
D gene: -; V gene: TRBV11-2; clone size: few; J gene: TRBJ1-1; CDR3 protein: CASSRPRGQNTEAFF; CDR3 DNA: TGTGCCAGCAGCCGCCCACGGGGGCAAAACACTGAAGCTTTCTTT
D gene: -; V gene: TRBV5-5; clone size: few; J gene: TRBJ2-3; CDR3 protein: CASSNRRFGGDTQYF; CDR3 DNA: TGTGCCAGCAGTAATCGACGGTTTGGGGGCGATACGCAGTATTTT
D gene: -; V gene: TRBV12-3/TRBV12-4; clone size: -; J gene: TRBJ2-5; CDR3 protein: CASSLDSETQYF; CDR3 DNA: TGTGCCAGCAGTTTAGATAGTGAGACCCAGTACTTC
D gene: -; V gene: TRBV6-1; clone size: few; J gene: TRBJ2-3; CDR3 protein: CASREGPRTDTQYF; CDR3 DNA: TGTGCCAGCAGAGAGGGCCCCCGCACAGATACGCAGTATTTT
D gene: -; V gene: TRBV20-1; clone size: -; J gene: TRBJ2-7; CDR3 protein: CSARRGATDEQYF; CDR3 DNA: TGCAGTGCTAGAAGAGGTGCGACCGACGAGCAGTACTTC
D gene: -; V gene: TRBV2; clone size: -; J gene: TRBJ2-6; CDR3 protein: CASSPQSSGANVLTF; CDR3 DNA: TGTGCCAGCAGTCCCCAGAGCTCTGGGGCCAACGTCCTGACTTTC
D gene: TRBD1; V gene: TRBV2; clone size: -; J gene: TRBJ1-2; CDR3 protein: CASSAGGDYGYTF; CDR3 DNA: TGTGCCAGCAGCGCAGGGGGCGACTATGGCTACACCTTC
D gene: TRBD2; V gene: TRBV7-2; clone size: many; J gene: TRBJ2-5; CDR3 protein: CASSLTRGGQETQYF; CDR3 DNA: TGTGCCAGCAGCCTAACCCGGGGGGGCCAAGAGACCCAGTACTTC
D gene: -; V gene: TRBV7-2; clone size: many; J gene: TRBJ2-1; CDR3 protein: CASSLAVSSVDEQFF; CDR3 DNA: TGTGCCAGCAGCTTAGCAGTCTCTAGCGTTGATGAGCAGTTCTTC
D gene: -; V gene: TRBV20-1; clone size: -; J gene: TRBJ2-3; CDR3 protein: CIQQQGDTQYF; CDR3 DNA: TGCATTCAGCAGCAAGGTGATACGCAGTATTTT
D gene: TRBD2; V gene: TRBV7-6; clone size: many; J gene: TRBJ2-6; CDR3 protein: CASSTPLASGANVLTF; CDR3 DNA: TGTGCCAGCAGCACGCCACTAGCGTCCGGGGCCAACGTCCTGACTTTC
D gene: -; V gene: TRBV2; clone size: few; J gene: TRBJ1-1; CDR3 protein: CASTLTRELWMNTEAFF; CDR3 DNA: TGTGCCAGCACCTTGACCAGGGAACTTTGGATGAACACTGAAGCTTTCTTT
D gene: TRBD1; V gene: TRBV4-1; clone size: -; J gene: TRBJ1-5; CDR3 protein: CASSLGQGPHQPQHF; CDR3 DNA: TGCGCCAGCAGCCTCGGACAGGGCCCCCATCAGCCCCAGCATTTT
D gene: -; V gene: TRBV7-2; clone size: many; J gene: TRBJ2-7; CDR3 protein: CASSLTGYEQYF; CDR3 DNA: TGTGCCAGCAGCTTGACAGGTTACGAGCAGTACTTC
D gene: TRBD1; V gene: TRBV12-3/TRBV12-4; clone size: -; J gene: TRBJ1-1; CDR3 protein: CASGLGGAGNTEAFF; CDR3 DNA: TGTGCCAGCGGTTTAGGGGGCGCGGGGAACACTGAAGCTTTCTTT
D gene: -; V gene: TRBV12-3/TRBV12-4; clone size: many; J gene: TRBJ1-1; CDR3 protein: CASSKQTESEAFF; CDR3 DNA: TGTGCCAGCAGCAAACAGACAGAAAGTGAAGCTTTCTTT
D gene: -; V gene: TRBV2; clone size: -; J gene: TRBJ1-1; CDR3 protein: CASRRDRPNTEAFF; CDR3 DNA: TGTGCCAGCAGGAGGGACCGACCGAACACTGAAGCTTTCTTT
D gene: -; V gene: TRBV12-3/TRBV12-4; clone size: many; J gene: TRBJ2-1; CDR3 protein: CASSPRSSYNEQFF; CDR3 DNA: TGTGCCAGCAGCCCGAGGAGCTCCTACAATGAGCAGTTCTTC
D gene: TRBD2; V gene: TRBV7-2; clone size: many; J gene: TRBJ2-3; CDR3 protein: CASSRTSGISDTQYF; CDR3 DNA: TGTGCCAGCAGCCGGACTAGCGGGATTTCGGATACGCAGTATTTT
D gene: -; V gene: TRBV2; clone size: -; J gene: TRBJ2-5; CDR3 protein: CASSEASPGETQYF; CDR3 DNA: TGTGCCAGCAGTGAGGCGTCTCCAGGAGAGACCCAGTACTTC
D gene: TRBD1; V gene: TRBV10-3; clone size: -; J gene: TRBJ2-7; CDR3 protein: CAIGRDRAAYEQYF; CDR3 DNA: TGTGCCATCGGACGGGACAGGGCGGCCTACGAGCAGTACTTC
D gene: -; V gene: TRBV7-9; clone size: many; J gene: TRBJ2-7; CDR3 protein: CASSLVSGTLHYEQYF; CDR3 DNA: TGTGCCAGCAGCTTAGTGTCCGGGACACTCCACTACGAGCAGTACTTC
D gene: -; V gene: TRBV12-3/TRBV12-4; clone size: many; J gene: TRBJ1-1; CDR3 protein: CASNRRGPNTEAFF; CDR3 DNA: TGTGCCAGCAACCGGCGGGGGCCGAACACTGAAGCTTTCTTT
D gene: TRBD2; V gene: TRBV28; clone size: many; J gene: TRBJ2-5; CDR3 protein: CASSSPGTSGGSQETQYF; CDR3 DNA: TGTGCCAGCAGCTCCCCCGGGACTAGCGGGGGTTCCCAAGAGACCCAGTACTTC
D gene: -; V gene: TRBV10-3; clone size: -; J gene: TRBJ2-1; CDR3 protein: CAISERILDGEQFF; CDR3 DNA: TGTGCCATCAGTGAGAGAATTCTGGACGGTGAGCAGTTCTTC
D gene: TRBD1; V gene: TRBV7-9; clone size: once; J gene: TRBJ2-7; CDR3 protein: CASSLGGDRNYEQYF; CDR3 DNA: TGTGCCAGCAGCTTAGGAGGGGACAGAAACTACGAGCAGTACTTC
D gene: -; V gene: TRBV27; clone size: few; J gene: TRBJ2-1; CDR3 protein: CASNGRGWGNEQFF; CDR3 DNA: TGTGCCAGCAATGGGAGAGGTTGGGGCAATGAGCAGTTCTTC
D gene: -; V gene: TRBV20-1; clone size: -; J gene: TRBJ2-5; CDR3 protein: CSASRGKDETQYF; CDR3 DNA: TGCAGTGCTAGTAGGGGCAAGGACGAGACCCAGTACTTC